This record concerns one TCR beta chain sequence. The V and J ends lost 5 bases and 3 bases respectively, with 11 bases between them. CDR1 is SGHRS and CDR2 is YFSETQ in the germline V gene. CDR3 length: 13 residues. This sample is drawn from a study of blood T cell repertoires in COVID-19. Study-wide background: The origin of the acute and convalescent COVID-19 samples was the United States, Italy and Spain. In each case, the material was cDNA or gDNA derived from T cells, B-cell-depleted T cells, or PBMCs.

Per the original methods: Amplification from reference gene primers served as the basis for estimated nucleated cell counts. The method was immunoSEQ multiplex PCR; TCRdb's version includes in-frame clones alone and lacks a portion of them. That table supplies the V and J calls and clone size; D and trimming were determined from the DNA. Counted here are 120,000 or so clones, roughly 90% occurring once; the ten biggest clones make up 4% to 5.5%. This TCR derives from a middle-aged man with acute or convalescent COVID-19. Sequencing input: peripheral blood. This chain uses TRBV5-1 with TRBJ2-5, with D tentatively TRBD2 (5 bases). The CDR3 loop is CASSLWEKETQYF. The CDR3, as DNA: TGCGCCAGCAGTCTTTGGGAGAAAGAGACCCAGTACTTC.